The 3 T cell receptor beta chains reported below all come from one sample, sequenced in a study of blood T cell repertoires in COVID-19. Profiling relied on immunoSEQ multiplex PCR, and the TCRdb table lists in-frame clones only, not all of them. The sample holds some 150,000 clones, about 79% seen once. Material: peripheral blood. The receptor set was obtained from a woman in her forties or fifties in a cohort sampled during active or convalescent COVID-19.

This chain uses TRBV5-1 with TRBJ1-6; D is possibly TRBD1 (6 bases). CDR3 length: 15 amino acids. Trimming pared 1 base from V and 7 bases from J, leaving 12 bases between. Germline loops: CDR1 SGHRS, CDR2 YFSETQ. The CDR3 DNA is TGCGCCAGCAGCTTGCTGACAGGTGGCAATTCACCCCTCCACTTT. This encodes CASSLLTGGNSPLHF.

The rearrangement joins TRBV30 to TRBJ1-5, with a possible D match to TRBD1 (5 bases). The V end was cut by 5 bases, the J end by 4 bases, with 24 bases between. In germline, CDR1 is GTSNPN, CDR2 SVGIG (reference sequence). CDR3 length: 17 residues. The CDR3 sequence is CAWFCLRASTCNQPQHF. The CDR3 DNA is TGTGCCTGGTTTTGTCTCAGGGCGTCGACCTGTAATCAGCCCCAGCATTTT.

The chain has TRBV5-4 and TRBJ1-1; TRBD1 matches at 8 bases. The CDR3 is 15 residues long. Trimming cost V 3 bases and J 1 base; bases outside gene matches: 5. CDR1 and CDR2 from the germline V gene are SGHNT and YYREEE (reference sequence). The CDR3 spells CASSWRTGQNTEAFF. The CDR3 nucleotides read TGTGCCAGCAGCTGGCGGACAGGGCAGAACACTGAAGCTTTCTTT.